This T cell receptor (beta chain) was documented in a study of control samples from healthy donors and cancer patients. Libraries were prepared by immunoSEQ multiplex PCR; TCRdb keeps only in-frame clonotypes and omits some of them. The sample contains approximately 150,000 clones, about 91% of which appear only once. The V and J ends lost 4 bases and 2 bases, in that order; junction bases with no gene match: 10. The length of the CDR3 is 17 residues. CDR1 SGHVS and CDR2 FNYEAQ come from the germline V gene. Sequenced: blood. The TCR sequence derives from a young man in good health. The J gene is TRBJ2-3, the V gene TRBV7-6, with 9 bases that match TRBD2. As DNA, the CDR3 is TGTGCCAGCAGCTCGCCGGGACTAGCAGAGAACACAGATACGCAGTATTTT. This translates into CASSSPGLAENTDTQYF.